A selection of T cell receptor beta chains follows, all from one sample in a study of T cell responses to AZD1222 COVID-19 vaccine. Some clones are missing from TCRdb's copy, which holds only in-frame ones; the method was immunoSEQ multiplex PCR. The sample lists over 120,000 clones; 80% to 95% were seen once. Here the sequenced sample was peripheral blood, taken on day 0 of AZD1222 vaccination. These receptors were collected from an adult in good health. CDR3s include the opening cysteine and the closing phenylalanine or tryptophan. The order of the fields is D gene, V gene, J gene, clone size, CDR3 protein, CDR3 DNA. The D gene is left open where the match is weak. The size of a clone is reported for some rows only, either as once, few or many, or as a class for expanded clones.

d_gene: TRBD1; v_gene: TRBV28; j_gene: TRBJ1-5; abundance: .; CDR3aa: CASRRTGGGQPQHF; CDR3nt: TGTGCCAGCAGAAGGACAGGGGGCGGTCAGCCCCAGCATTTT
d_gene: TRBD2; v_gene: TRBV9; j_gene: TRBJ2-5; abundance: .; CDR3aa: CASSARPQGLAGETQYF; CDR3nt: TGTGCCAGCAGCGCCCGACCCCAAGGACTAGCGGGAGAGACCCAGTACTTC
d_gene: .; v_gene: TRBV13; j_gene: TRBJ2-4; abundance: .; CDR3aa: CASSPKSRVMAKNIQYF; CDR3nt: TGTGCCAGCAGCCCTAAGAGCAGGGTCATGGCCAAAAACATTCAGTACTTC
d_gene: TRBD2; v_gene: TRBV20-1; j_gene: TRBJ2-7; abundance: .; CDR3aa: CSAPGGREQYF; CDR3nt: TGCAGTGCGCCGGGGGGGCGCGAGCAGTACTTC
d_gene: TRBD1; v_gene: TRBV27; j_gene: TRBJ2-6; abundance: .; CDR3aa: CASSLLEGQGLSGANVLTF; CDR3nt: TGTGCCAGCAGCTTACTAGAGGGACAGGGACTCTCTGGGGCCAACGTCCTGACTTTC
d_gene: TRBD1; v_gene: TRBV7-9; j_gene: TRBJ1-1; abundance: .; CDR3aa: CASSLQGPTEAFF; CDR3nt: TGTGCCAGCAGCCTACAGGGGCCAACTGAAGCTTTCTTT
d_gene: .; v_gene: TRBV5-4; j_gene: TRBJ2-5; abundance: .; CDR3aa: CASSLASQETQYF; CDR3nt: TGTGCCAGCAGCTTGGCCTCCCAAGAGACCCAGTACTTC
d_gene: .; v_gene: TRBV6-5; j_gene: TRBJ1-2; abundance: once; CDR3aa: CASSPFHSYGYTF; CDR3nt: TGTGCCAGCAGTCCCTTCCATTCGTATGGCTACACCTTC
d_gene: .; v_gene: TRBV7-9; j_gene: TRBJ2-1; abundance: .; CDR3aa: CASSLSRSNEQFF; CDR3nt: TGTGCCAGCAGCTTAAGTCGGAGTAATGAGCAGTTCTTC
d_gene: TRBD1; v_gene: TRBV28; j_gene: TRBJ1-5; abundance: .; CDR3aa: CASSPQGRGRDQPQHF; CDR3nt: TGTGCCAGCAGTCCACAGGGGAGGGGGCGCGATCAGCCCCAGCATTTT
d_gene: .; v_gene: TRBV7-9; j_gene: TRBJ2-5; abundance: .; CDR3aa: CASSVSQGLQETQYF; CDR3nt: TGTGCCAGCAGCGTGTCGCAGGGGTTACAAGAGACCCAGTACTTC
d_gene: .; v_gene: TRBV5-6; j_gene: TRBJ2-7; abundance: .; CDR3aa: CASSLLRVRGSYEQYF; CDR3nt: TGTGCCAGCAGCTTGCTACGGGTAAGAGGCTCCTACGAGCAGTACTTC
d_gene: .; v_gene: TRBV5-1; j_gene: TRBJ1-1; abundance: .; CDR3aa: CASSSVTGNTEAFF; CDR3nt: TGCGCCAGCAGCTCAGTGACAGGGAACACTGAAGCTTTCTTT
d_gene: .; v_gene: TRBV7-2; j_gene: TRBJ1-6; abundance: .; CDR3aa: CASTPESSYNSPLHF; CDR3nt: TGTGCCAGCACTCCGGAAAGCTCCTATAATTCACCCCTCCACTTT
d_gene: TRBD1; v_gene: TRBV10-1; j_gene: TRBJ2-7; abundance: .; CDR3aa: CASGFGDRPSPSYEQYF; CDR3nt: TGCGCCAGCGGGTTCGGGGACAGACCCTCACCCTCCTACGAGCAGTACTTC
d_gene: .; v_gene: TRBV27; j_gene: TRBJ1-5; abundance: .; CDR3aa: CASSGPDQPQHF; CDR3nt: TGTGCCAGTTCAGGGCCCGATCAGCCCCAGCATTTT